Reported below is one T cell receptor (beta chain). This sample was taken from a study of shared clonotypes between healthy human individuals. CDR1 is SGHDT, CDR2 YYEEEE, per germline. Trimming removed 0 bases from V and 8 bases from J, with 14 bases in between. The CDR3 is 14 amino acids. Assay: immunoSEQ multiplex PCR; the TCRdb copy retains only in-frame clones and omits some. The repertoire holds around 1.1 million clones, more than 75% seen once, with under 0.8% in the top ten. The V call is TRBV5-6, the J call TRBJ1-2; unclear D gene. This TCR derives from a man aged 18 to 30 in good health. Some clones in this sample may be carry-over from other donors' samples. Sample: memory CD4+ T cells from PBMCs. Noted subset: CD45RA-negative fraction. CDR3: CASSLVAETMGYTF. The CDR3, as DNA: TGTGCCAGCAGCTTGGTGGCAGAGACTATGGGCTACACCTTC.